This T cell receptor (beta chain) derives from a study of T cell changes during pregnancy in multiple sclerosis. Clones were read by immunoSEQ multiplex PCR, and TCRdb kept only the in-frame ones, dropping some. The sample holds under 95,000 clones; around 92% are singletons and the top ten take 1.5% to 2%. Trimming removed 2 bases at V and 10 bases at J, with 9 bases between. The CDR3 is 12 residues long. From germline, CDR1 is SGHTA and CDR2 FQGTGA. The TCR was taken from a female donor in good health, enrolled as a control in a pregnancy study. V gene TRBV7-3 combines with J gene TRBJ2-1; D is perhaps TRBD2 (5 bases). The specimen was peripheral blood, collected after pregnancy. The CDR3 protein is CASSLGGGEQFF. DNA for the CDR3: TGTGCCAGCAGCTTAGGAGGTGGCGAGCAGTTCTTC.